This TCR beta chain comes out of a study of blood T cell repertoires in COVID-19 (dated by TCRdb to the early 2020s). Turning to the overall study: Samples covering the acute and convalescent phases of COVID-19 were provided by collaborators in the United States, Italy and Spain. The sample metadata nearly always contained a de-identified subject ID, COVID-19 status, age in years and sex. Where HLA class I and class II types were available, the types were taken from metadata supplied by the sample provider, not from assay-based typing. Subjects who had been exposed to COVID-19, were actively infected with it, or had recovered from it provided the deeply sampled blood TCRbeta repertoires that made up the dataset. The repertoires were released in a freely available public database meant as a resource for research on the immune response to SARS-CoV-2. Samples were obtained from the ongoing ImmuneRACE study (first 160 participants) and from about 1,300 subjects provided by 6 global collaborators. The material from the prospective study consisted of cDNA or gDNA derived from T cells, B-cell-depleted T cells, or PBMCs.

Participants in the prospective study were enrolled through a virtual design, were aged 18 to 89 years, and lived in approximately 25 United States geographic areas. In the prospective study, cohorts were assigned on the basis of participant-reported clinical history obtained from a screening survey and a study questionnaire. Recovered participants in ImmuneRACE Cohort 3 were defined by two consecutive negative NP/OP PCR tests, clearance by a healthcare professional, or resolution of symptoms. In the prospective study, mobile phlebotomists collected whole blood, serum and a nasopharyngeal or oropharyngeal swab from each participant. Additional blood draws and questionnaires over an approximately 2-month period could optionally be provided by prospective study participants. Blood samples from the prospective study were shipped frozen or at room temperature prior to DNA extraction. General findings and caveats noted by the study authors: The amount of clinical and demographic metadata varied by source and participant and was provided uncurated.

The cysteine opens and the phenylalanine closes a CDR3 of 13 amino acids. CDR3 DNA is the only sequence kept; it has 39 bases, read in frame from the first base. Compared with germline, V lacks 5 bases and J lacks 3 bases; bases without a gene match: 2. CDR1 is given as MGHDK and CDR2 as SYGVNS, both from the germline V gene. The immunoSEQ Assay, a bias-controlled multiplex PCR, was used to amplify TCRbeta CDR3 regions from genomic DNA. Per the authors' processing: The number of nucleated cells in each sample was estimated by amplification of reference gene primers within the assay. To quantify the absolute abundance of each unique TCRbeta CDR3 rearrangement, sequence reads were collapsed and filtered. Productive Simpson clonality was computed per sample as the square root of Simpson's diversity index over productive rearrangements. TCRdb stores this immuneACCESS table with in-frame sequences only. Part of the clones is absent; in the studies checked, under half of the shortfall reflects unresolved V genes, and no reason is known for the rest. The V and J calls and clone size are taken from that table; D and trimming were inferred from the DNA. For this sample the table gives over 250,000 clones, of which more than 90% were detected only once. In total, the top ten clones hold 2.6% of the sample.

On this clone: What this receptor recognizes is not known. No much larger clone exists at a distance of one base, and base qualities are not known.

Specimen: PBMCs or T cells enriched from blood (not recorded which). This receptor chain uses TRBV25-1 and TRBJ2-7; 9 bases in the middle match TRBD1. This clonotype was obtained from a man aged 55-75 years who had recovered from COVID-19. The DNA reads TGTGCCAGCAGTCGGGGACAGGGCTACGAGCAGTACTTC. Translated, it gives CASSRGQGYEQYF.